A selection of T cell receptor beta chains follows, all from one sample in a study of blood T cell repertoires in COVID-19. Sequenced by immunoSEQ multiplex PCR; TCRdb stores in-frame clones only, minus some. The table includes roughly 140,000 clones, about 80% detected once. The specimen was peripheral blood. The receptors shown here come from a man in his 60s with acute or convalescent COVID-19. CDR3s include the opening cysteine and the closing phenylalanine or tryptophan. Each record gives: clone size, J gene, D gene, V gene, CDR3 DNA, CDR3 protein. A D gene is named only where the DNA matches it firmly. Some rows mark clone size as missing; the rest say once, few, many or name a class of expanded clone.

abundance: NA; j_gene: TRBJ1-3; d_gene: NA; v_gene: TRBV28; CDR3nt: TGTGCCAGCAGTTTCGGTCGGGGAGCCGGAAACACCATATATTTT; CDR3aa: CASSFGRGAGNTIYF
abundance: NA; j_gene: TRBJ2-1; d_gene: NA; v_gene: TRBV11-2; CDR3nt: TGTGCCAGCAGCTTAGTGGTGACAAACAATGAGCAGTTCTTC; CDR3aa: CASSLVVTNNEQFF
abundance: few; j_gene: TRBJ1-2; d_gene: TRBD1; v_gene: TRBV5-4; CDR3nt: TGTGCCAGCAGCTTGGTTGGGCAGGGGGATGGCTACACCTTC; CDR3aa: CASSLVGQGDGYTF
abundance: NA; j_gene: TRBJ2-7; d_gene: NA; v_gene: TRBV7-3; CDR3nt: TGTGCCAGCAGCTTGACTGCCTCCTACGAGCAGTACTTC; CDR3aa: CASSLTASYEQYF
abundance: NA; j_gene: TRBJ2-7; d_gene: TRBD1; v_gene: TRBV3-1/TRBV3-2; CDR3nt: TGTGCCAGCAGCTTCAACCCGGGACAGGGGCGTCGGGAGCAGTACTTC; CDR3aa: CASSFNPGQGRREQYF
abundance: NA; j_gene: TRBJ1-5; d_gene: NA; v_gene: TRBV19; CDR3nt: TGTGCCAGTAGTATAGGTGGGGCTTATAGCAATCAGCCCCAGCATTTT; CDR3aa: CASSIGGAYSNQPQHF
abundance: NA; j_gene: TRBJ2-2; d_gene: NA; v_gene: TRBV5-1; CDR3nt: TGCGCCAGCAGCGTGGGACAAGGGGAGGCCGGGGAGCTGTTTTTT; CDR3aa: CASSVGQGEAGELFF
abundance: NA; j_gene: TRBJ2-1; d_gene: NA; v_gene: TRBV7-2; CDR3nt: TGTGCCAGCAGCTATTCCCCGGGGGCGGGGGTAGAGCAGTTCTTC; CDR3aa: CASSYSPGAGVEQFF
abundance: NA; j_gene: TRBJ2-1; d_gene: TRBD2; v_gene: TRBV5-1; CDR3nt: TGCGCCAGCAGCCGGGGACTAGCGGGAATTTCCTACAATGAGCAGTTCTTC; CDR3aa: CASSRGLAGISYNEQFF
abundance: few; j_gene: TRBJ2-2; d_gene: TRBD2; v_gene: TRBV10-3; CDR3nt: TGTGCCAGCAGGACTAGCGGGAACACCGGGGAGCTGTTTTTT; CDR3aa: CASRTSGNTGELFF
abundance: NA; j_gene: TRBJ2-7; d_gene: TRBD2; v_gene: TRBV27; CDR3nt: TGTGCCAGCAGAGCCTGGAGACTAGCGGGAGGGTTCTACGAGCAGTACTTC; CDR3aa: CASRAWRLAGGFYEQYF
abundance: NA; j_gene: TRBJ1-2; d_gene: TRBD1; v_gene: TRBV4-1; CDR3nt: TGCGCCAGCAGCCCCGGACAGGGGTGGGGCTACACCTTC; CDR3aa: CASSPGQGWGYTF
abundance: NA; j_gene: TRBJ2-7; d_gene: NA; v_gene: TRBV7-2; CDR3nt: TGTGCCAGCAGCACCTTCGGCCCAGGTACCCCCTACGAGCAGTACTTC; CDR3aa: CASSTFGPGTPYEQYF
abundance: NA; j_gene: TRBJ1-4; d_gene: NA; v_gene: TRBV19; CDR3nt: TGTGCCAGTAGTATTGGTAGGCAGGGCCGGGAAAAACTGTTTTTT; CDR3aa: CASSIGRQGREKLFF
abundance: NA; j_gene: TRBJ2-3; d_gene: TRBD2; v_gene: TRBV27; CDR3nt: TGTGCCAGCAGTCCCTTCTCTAGCGGGAGTGCAGATACGCAGTATTTT; CDR3aa: CASSPFSSGSADTQYF
abundance: few; j_gene: TRBJ1-5; d_gene: NA; v_gene: TRBV2; CDR3nt: TGTGCCAGCAGTGAATTTTTCCGGCTAGCTGGTCAGCCCCAGCATTTT; CDR3aa: CASSEFFRLAGQPQHF
abundance: NA; j_gene: TRBJ2-5; d_gene: TRBD1; v_gene: TRBV19; CDR3nt: TGTGCCAGTAGCCTAACCGGGACAGGCCAAGAGACCCAGTACTTC; CDR3aa: CASSLTGTGQETQYF
abundance: NA; j_gene: TRBJ2-3; d_gene: TRBD1; v_gene: TRBV9; CDR3nt: TGTGCCAGCAGCCTAACAGGGGTCACAGATACGCAGTATTTT; CDR3aa: CASSLTGVTDTQYF
abundance: NA; j_gene: TRBJ2-5; d_gene: NA; v_gene: TRBV6-1; CDR3nt: TGTGCCAGCAGTGATAGGGGGCAAGAGACCCAGTACTTC; CDR3aa: CASSDRGQETQYF
abundance: NA; j_gene: TRBJ2-2; d_gene: NA; v_gene: TRBV28; CDR3nt: TGTGCCAGCAGATCTAGCATCGGGGAGCTGTTTTTT; CDR3aa: CASRSSIGELFF
abundance: NA; j_gene: TRBJ2-7; d_gene: NA; v_gene: TRBV19; CDR3nt: TGTGCCAGTAGTATAGATTTAGGGGCCTTCTACGAGCAGTACTTC; CDR3aa: CASSIDLGAFYEQYF
abundance: NA; j_gene: TRBJ2-2; d_gene: NA; v_gene: TRBV3-1/TRBV3-2; CDR3nt: TGTGCCAGCAGCCCGCGACAGCCGACCGGGGAGCTGTTTTTT; CDR3aa: CASSPRQPTGELFF
abundance: NA; j_gene: TRBJ1-2; d_gene: TRBD1; v_gene: TRBV3-1/TRBV3-2; CDR3nt: TGTGCCAGCACCCAACGGACAGGGGCAGGGAGTTATGGCTACACCTTC; CDR3aa: CASTQRTGAGSYGYTF
abundance: once; j_gene: TRBJ1-1; d_gene: TRBD1; v_gene: TRBV27; CDR3nt: TGTGCCAGCAGTTCCAACTACAGGGGTAATGAAGCTTTCTTT; CDR3aa: CASSSNYRGNEAFF
abundance: NA; j_gene: TRBJ2-7; d_gene: NA; v_gene: TRBV6-5; CDR3nt: TGTGCCACGCGGCGGGACAGTCCCTACGAGCAGTACTTC; CDR3aa: CATRRDSPYEQYF
abundance: NA; j_gene: TRBJ1-2; d_gene: NA; v_gene: TRBV2; CDR3nt: TGTGCCAGCACTCCTCACTATGGCTACACCTTC; CDR3aa: CASTPHYGYTF
abundance: NA; j_gene: TRBJ2-5; d_gene: TRBD1; v_gene: TRBV27; CDR3nt: TGTGCCAGCTCCGCCGGGACAGGATATTCCCAAGAGACCCAGTACTTC; CDR3aa: CASSAGTGYSQETQYF
abundance: NA; j_gene: TRBJ2-3; d_gene: TRBD2; v_gene: TRBV24-1; CDR3nt: TGTGCCACCAGTGATTTAAATGGGGCGGGGGCAGATACGCAGTATTTT; CDR3aa: CATSDLNGAGADTQYF
abundance: NA; j_gene: TRBJ2-2; d_gene: NA; v_gene: TRBV24-1; CDR3nt: TGTGCCACCAGTGACCCCCGGAAGGGGATTAGAACCGGGGAGCTGTTTTTT; CDR3aa: CATSDPRKGIRTGELFF
abundance: NA; j_gene: TRBJ2-3; d_gene: TRBD2; v_gene: TRBV24-1; CDR3nt: TGTGCCACCAGTGACCCCGGACTAGCGGGAGGAACAGATACGCAGTATTTT; CDR3aa: CATSDPGLAGGTDTQYF
abundance: NA; j_gene: TRBJ1-4; d_gene: NA; v_gene: TRBV7-8; CDR3nt: TGTGCCAGCAGCCGGGCCCGTGAAAAACTGTTTTTT; CDR3aa: CASSRAREKLFF
abundance: NA; j_gene: TRBJ2-7; d_gene: NA; v_gene: TRBV9; CDR3nt: TGTGCCAGCAGCGTATCAGCAGGGCCCTACGAGCAGTACTTC; CDR3aa: CASSVSAGPYEQYF
abundance: NA; j_gene: TRBJ2-1; d_gene: NA; v_gene: TRBV10-2; CDR3nt: TGCGCCAGCAGTGCCTCAGTCAATGAGCAGTTCTTC; CDR3aa: CASSASVNEQFF
abundance: NA; j_gene: TRBJ2-7; d_gene: TRBD1; v_gene: TRBV10-3; CDR3nt: TGTGCCATCAGTGTTGGTCAGGGGGCTTACGAGCAGTACTTC; CDR3aa: CAISVGQGAYEQYF